This TCR beta chain was recorded in a study of T-cell reconstitution after alpha-beta-depleted transplantation in children (dated by TCRdb to the mid-2010s). Broadly, across the study: Using TCR repertoire profiling, the study followed T-cell immune reconstitution in a quantitative way in children after TCRalphabeta/CD19-depleted allogeneic hematopoietic cell transplantation. General findings and caveats noted by the study authors: The frequencies of hyperexpanded clones fell over the following months, and after one year, T-cell counts and TCRbeta diversity were mostly attributed to newly produced T cells. In some patients, high TCRbeta diversity at day 60 was attributed to recipient T cells and intrathymic progenitors that had survived conditioning. Apparently early alphabetaT-cell count recovery about two months after transplant reportedly relied on only several hundred rapidly expanded clones derived from non-depleted graft cells.

CDR1 and CDR2, per the germline V gene, are ENHRY and SYGVKD. From the cysteine through the phenylalanine, the CDR3 covers 11 amino acids. The read is trimmed to its CDR3 DNA, 33 bases read in frame from base 1. The germline ends are 10 bases apart after V is trimmed by 11 bases and J by 4 bases. The treatment or condition label corresponds to: allogeneic hematopoietic cell transplantation with graft depleted of TCRalphabeta T cells and CD19 B cells. The children who served as transplant recipients had been given grafts of TCRalphabeta/CD19-depleted allogeneic hematopoietic cells. The library was generated by PCR. The sample was run on an Illumina HiSeq 2500. To normalize quantification of the TCRbeta repertoire, the TCR libraries were built with molecular barcoding that relied on unique molecular identifiers. The public reads were reprocessed in TCRdb via fastp at Q25 and MiXCR, keeping in-frame beta chains. A single entry per CDR3 protein holds the most common genes and DNA from its merged rows. A total of around 450,000 distinct CDR3 sequences appear in this sample, approximately 42% of them only once. Jointly, the top ten make up under 35% of the sample.

Concerning this clonotype: Its recognized antigen is unknown. Within one base of it there is no much larger clone, and no base qualities were kept.

The sequence links TRBV10-3 to TRBJ2-3; no D gene can be assigned with confidence. The sequencing here drew on PBMCs, taken before TCRalphabeta/CD19-depleted stem cell transplant. The origin of this receptor is a girl aged 2 to 9 with aplastic anemia, due to receive a stem cell transplant. The CDR3 loop reads CASQEADTQYF. The DNA reads TGTGCCTCCCAAGAAGCAGATACGCAGTATTTT.